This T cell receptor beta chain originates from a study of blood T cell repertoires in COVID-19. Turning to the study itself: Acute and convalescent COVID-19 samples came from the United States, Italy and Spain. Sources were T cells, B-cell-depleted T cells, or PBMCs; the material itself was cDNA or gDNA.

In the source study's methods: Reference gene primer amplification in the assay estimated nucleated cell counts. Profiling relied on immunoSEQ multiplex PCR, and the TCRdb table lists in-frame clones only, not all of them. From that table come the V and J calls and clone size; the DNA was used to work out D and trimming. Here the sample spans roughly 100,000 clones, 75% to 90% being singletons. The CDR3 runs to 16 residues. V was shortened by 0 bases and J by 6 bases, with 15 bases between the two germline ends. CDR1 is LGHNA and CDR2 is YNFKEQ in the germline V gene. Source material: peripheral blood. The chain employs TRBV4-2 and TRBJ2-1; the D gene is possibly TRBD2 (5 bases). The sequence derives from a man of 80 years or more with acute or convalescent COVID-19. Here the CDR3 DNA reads TGTGCCAGCAGCCAAGATCCTAGCTTCCCATCCAATGAGCAGTTCTTC. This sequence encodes CASSQDPSFPSNEQFF.